This T cell receptor (beta chain) was sequenced in a study of T-cell memory formation after mild COVID-19. TCRdb independently ran MiXCR on the 5' RACE reads; one entry per CDR3 protein. This sample has some 180,000 distinct CDR3 sequences; approximately 17% occur once, and the top ten carry roughly 3.9%. With 1 base removed from V and 4 bases from J, the gap between germline ends came to 8 bases. This CDR3 is 14 amino acids long. This TCR came from a man aged 18 to 30 who had mild COVID-19 (a few samples of this study predate the infection). Cell type and time point are not known. Sequenced sample: PBMCs or a T cell subset sorted from them (not recorded which). The chain employs TRBV12-3 or TRBV12-4 and TRBJ1-5; D uncertain. For the CDR3, the DNA is TGTGCCAGCAGTTTAGAGGGAAGTAATCAGCCCCAGCATTTT. Its protein product is CASSLEGSNQPQHF.